In this sample, the clone carrying this T cell receptor beta chain turned up once. This sample is part of a study of blood T cell repertoires in COVID-19. The repertoire was sequenced with immunoSEQ multiplex PCR; TCRdb's copy has only in-frame clones and lacks some. Of 250,000 to 300,000 clones listed, 70% to 90% were seen once; the top ten hold 9.5% to 12%. The TCR was taken from an older woman with acute or convalescent COVID-19. Sequences were obtained from peripheral blood.

The CDR3 protein is CASSLDRTDTQYF. For the CDR3, the DNA is TGTGCCAGCAGCTTGGACAGGACCGATACGCAGTATTTT. The chain links TRBV7-9 to TRBJ2-3, with 7 nucleotides matching TRBD1. Germline trimming cut 3 bases from V and 6 bases from J; bases unmatched to any gene: 3. The CDR3 length is 13 residues. The germline CDR1 and CDR2 sequences are SEHNR and FQNEAQ (reference sequence). The complete variable domain, with remaining parts taken from reference TRBV7-9 and TRBJ2-3, reads DTGVSQNPRHKITKRGQNVTFRCDPISEHNRLYWYRQTLGQGPEFLTYFQNEAQLEKSRLLSDRFSAERPKGSFSTLEIQRTEQGDSAMYLCASSLDRTDTQYFGPGTRLTVL.